The T cell receptor (beta chain) under discussion was sequenced for a study of metastatic and nonmetastatic thyroid tumors. Turning to the study itself: Repertoire data that came from the blood and tumor or nodule tissue of malignant and benign thyroid patients were compared.

Findings of the study overall: In both blood and tumor samples, TCR beta diversity was reported significantly higher for malignant than benign nodules.

Original processing methods: Building a distant-metastasis classifier for papillary thyroid cancer drew on CDR3 differences across clinicopathological groups. TCRdb reanalyzed the PCR reads with MiXCR. Here the V and J calls rest on TCRdb's processing, not on the authors' analysis. This sample carries 15,000 to 20,000 clones, roughly 23% of them seen once, and the ten largest clones take roughly 10%. About this clone: Its antigen is still unknown.

The CDR3 runs 15 residues. V lost 3 bases to trimming and J lost 2 bases, with 13 bases between them. The V gene's germline CDR1 is SGHTA and CDR2 FQGNSA. Every patient underwent thyroid surgery untreated. Sequencing was performed on adjacent normal tissue. The chain recombines TRBV7-2 with TRBJ2-5; weak D call: TRBD1 (6 bases). The sequence was collected from a female donor with papillary thyroid cancer or a benign thyroid nodule (not recorded which). Some clones in this sample may be carry-over from other donors' samples. The CDR3 DNA sequence: TGTGCCAGCAGCTTGATTCGGACAGATCAAGAGACCCAGTACTTC. Translated: CASSLIRTDQETQYF.